These 30 T cell receptor beta chains were all obtained from the same sample, sequenced in a study of blood T cell repertoires in COVID-19. TCRdb's table, derived via immunoSEQ multiplex PCR, lists solely in-frame clones and lacks some. This sample carries 100,000 to 150,000 clones, 81% of them seen once, and the ten largest clones take approximately 9.1%. Sequences were obtained from peripheral blood. The receptors derive from a woman aged 55-70 years with active or convalescent COVID-19.

CDR3 sequence reads: CASSSHSSTDTQYF. In DNA, the CDR3 is TGCGCCAGCAGCTCCCACAGTAGCACAGATACGCAGTATTTT. The gene calls are TRBV5-1 and TRBJ2-3; D unresolved. Trimming removed 3 bases at V and 0 bases at J, with 8 bases between. Germline V gene lookup returns CDR1 SGHRS and CDR2 YFSETQ. The CDR3 has 14 residues. The whole variable domain, remainder taken from reference TRBV5-1 and TRBJ2-3, is KAGVTQTPRYLIKTRGQQVTLSCSPISGHRSVSWYQQTPGQGLQFLFEYFSETQRNKGNFPGRFSGRQFSNSRSEMNVSTLELGDSALYLCASSSHSSTDTQYFGPGTRLTVL.

This clone occurred once. The J gene is TRBJ1-1, the V gene TRBV10-1, with no clear D. In germline, CDR1 is WNHNN, CDR2 SYGVQD (reference sequence). V was clipped by 4 bases and J by 5 bases, with 14 bases between them. The CDR3 is 14 residues long. CDR3 amino acids: CASSVAAARTEAFF. The CDR3, as DNA: TGCGCCAGCAGTGTGGCTGCCGCCCGAACTGAAGCTTTCTTT.

The rearrangement links TRBV10-1 to TRBJ2-2; D might be TRBD1 (5 bases). V was shortened by 4 bases and J by 1 base, with 10 bases between the two germline ends. The CDR3 contains 15 residues. The V gene's germline CDR1 is WNHNN and CDR2 SYGVQD (reference sequence). This CDR3 reads CASSGQHVNTGELFF. CDR3 bases: TGCGCCAGCAGTGGACAGCATGTGAACACCGGGGAGCTGTTTTTT.

This rearrangement joins TRBV7-2 to TRBJ1-1, with D perhaps TRBD1 (5 bases). CDR1 is SGHTA and CDR2 is FQGNSA in the germline V gene. CDR3 length: 14 amino acids. Trimming removed 1 base at V and 3 bases at J, with 9 bases between. The CDR3 DNA sequence: TGTGCCAGCAGCTTAGAACGCAGGGACACTGAAGCTTTCTTT. Amino acid sequence: CASSLERRDTEAFF.

This clone is a singleton in its sample. This chain joins TRBV5-1 and TRBJ2-5, with TRBD1 identical over 7 bases. CDR1 SGHRS and CDR2 YFSETQ come from the germline V gene. J gave up 4 bases and V 2 bases, and 8 bases lay outside the gene matches. The CDR3 covers 15 residues. The CDR3 region is CASSLQGHLGETQYF. The CDR3 nucleotides are TGCGCCAGCAGCTTACAGGGGCATCTCGGAGAGACCCAGTACTTC.

The chain recombines TRBV3-1 (or the pseudogene TRBV3-2) with TRBJ1-1; a possible D gene is TRBD1 (6 bases). The CDR3 sequence is 14 residues long. V was shortened by 5 bases and J by 5 bases, with 15 bases between the two germline ends. Germline-derived CDR1 and CDR2 are LGHDT and YNNKEL (reference sequence). CDR3 region: CASSSKTGGTEAFF. For the CDR3, the DNA is TGTGCCAGCAGCTCCAAGACAGGCGGGACTGAAGCTTTCTTT.

The chain recombines TRBV12-3 or TRBV12-4 with TRBJ2-1; a weak D match, TRBD2 (6 bases). The CDR3 has 13 amino acids. The V end was cut by 1 base, the J end by 10 bases, with 11 bases between. The CDR3 sequence is CASSLVLAGEQFF. CDR3 bases: TGTGCCAGCAGTTTAGTACTAGCCGGGGAGCAGTTCTTC.

The CDR3 sequence: CASIGGFDEQYF. Here the CDR3 DNA reads TGTGCCAGCATTGGGGGGTTCGACGAGCAGTACTTC. The chain links TRBV28 to TRBJ2-7; TRBD2 is a possible D gene (6 bases). This CDR3 contains 12 residues. Per the germline V gene, CDR1 is MDHEN and CDR2 is SYDVKM. Trimming cost V 7 bases and J 5 bases, with 12 bases left between them.

This clone came up a few times. J is TRBJ2-1 and V is TRBV6-2 or TRBV6-3; D perhaps matches TRBD2 (6 bases). The CDR3 length is 14 residues. Germline V gene data show CDR1 as MNHEY and CDR2 as SVGEGT. Trimming cost V 4 bases and J 9 bases, with 16 bases left between them. CDR3 amino acids: CASSSTLTRAEQFF. The DNA of the CDR3 is TGTGCCAGCAGTTCCACCCTGACTAGGGCTGAGCAGTTCTTC.

The V call is TRBV5-1, the J call TRBJ1-5, with 8 bases that match TRBD1. The CDR3 loop spans 17 amino acids. Trimming took 5 bases from V and 7 from J; bases not matched to a gene: 17. From germline, CDR1 is SGHRS and CDR2 YFSETQ. This CDR3 reads CASRSGTPDRVDQPQHF. For the CDR3, the DNA is TGCGCCAGCAGGAGCGGGACCCCGGACAGGGTGGACCAGCCCCAGCATTTT.

The chain uses TRBV15 and TRBJ1-1; TRBD1 aligns across 9 bases. Germline V gene lookup returns CDR1 LNHNV and CDR2 YYDKDF (reference sequence). The V gene end was trimmed by 4 bases and the J gene end by 1 base; junction bases not matched to a gene: 7. The CDR3 has 16 residues. The CDR3 region is CATSIGQGTPNTEAFF. The CDR3 DNA reads TGTGCCACCAGCATAGGACAGGGGACCCCGAACACTGAAGCTTTCTTT.

This clone was counted between two and nine times. This chain uses TRBV6-1 with TRBJ1-4; 9 positions match TRBD1. Germline V gene lookup returns CDR1 MNHNS and CDR2 SASEGT. V was clipped by 2 bases and J by 8 bases; unmatched bases: 9. CDR3 length: 16 amino acids. Here the CDR3 reads CASSEMMGTGLEKLFF. The CDR3 DNA reads TGTGCCAGCAGTGAAATGATGGGGACAGGGTTGGAAAAACTGTTTTTT.

The gene calls are TRBV28 and TRBJ1-1, with D possibly matching TRBD1 (6 bases). This CDR3 has 13 residues. Between the trimmed V and J ends, which lost 1 base and 7 bases, there was a span of 10 bases. CDR1 is MDHEN and CDR2 is SYDVKM in the germline V gene. CDR3: CASSLLGRGEAFF. CDR3 coding DNA: TGTGCCAGCAGTTTATTAGGCAGGGGTGAAGCTTTCTTT.

The chain joins TRBV4-1 to TRBJ2-3, with 12 bases that match TRBD1. Germline V CDR1 and CDR2: MGHRA, YSYEKL. With 4 bases clipped from V and 3 bases from J, the junction kept 2 bases outside the gene matches. The CDR3 consists of 15 residues. For the CDR3, the DNA is TGCGCCAGCAGCCCGGGACAGGGGGCAACAGATACGCAGTATTTT. Its translation is CASSPGQGATDTQYF.

The V gene is TRBV7-6, the J gene TRBJ2-2, with TRBD1 identical over 8 bases. V was pared by 3 bases and J by 4 bases, with 7 bases of the junction left unmatched. Per germline, CDR1 SGHVS and CDR2 FNYEAQ. The CDR3 contains 16 residues. CDR3 in DNA: TGTGCCAGCAGCTTGAATTCGGACAGGGCCACCGGGGAGCTGTTTTTT. This codes for CASSLNSDRATGELFF.

CDR3: CTSSQVTGSGNTIYF. The CDR3 DNA sequence: TGCACCAGCAGCCAAGTCACAGGGAGTGGAAACACCATATATTTT. V gene TRBV1 combines with J gene TRBJ1-3; the D call in the table, TRBD1, was not verified against the DNA. TRBV1 corresponds to a pseudogene. The CDR3 runs to 15 residues.

This chain joins TRBV27 and TRBJ2-1; 10 bases map to TRBD2. The length of the CDR3 is 18 residues. The V and J ends lost 5 bases and 3 bases, in that order; junction bases with no gene match: 13. From germline, CDR1 is MNHEY and CDR2 SMNVEV (reference sequence). The DNA for the CDR3 is TGTGCCAGCAGTCGGGCTAGCGGGAGTGCGGGTGTCTACAATGAGCAGTTCTTC. This gives the protein CASSRASGSAGVYNEQFF.

The V gene is TRBV3-1 (or the pseudogene TRBV3-2), the J gene TRBJ1-4; D is perhaps TRBD1 (6 bases). Trimming took off 2 bases at V and 8 bases at J, with 12 bases between the two ends. Per the germline V gene, CDR1 is LGHDT and CDR2 is YNNKEL (reference sequence). The CDR3 runs to 14 residues. The CDR3 nucleotides read TGTGCCAGCAGCCAAATCCGGGACAACGAAAAACTGTTTTTT. Protein product: CASSQIRDNEKLFF.

V is TRBV6-5 and J is TRBJ1-2, with D maybe TRBD1 (6 bases). Trimming took off 5 bases at V and 2 bases at J, with 12 bases between the two ends. Germline CDR1 is MNHEY and CDR2 is SVGAGI. This CDR3 contains 14 residues. In DNA, the CDR3 is TGTGCCAGCAGTCCACAGGGTTTGAACTATGGCTACACCTTC. As protein: CASSPQGLNYGYTF.

In its sample, this clone was seen once. The chain recombines TRBV13 with TRBJ2-2, with 7 bases fitting TRBD1. The V segment lost 7 bases and the J segment 1 base; nucleotides outside the gene matches: 9. Looked up from germline, CDR1 is PRHDT and CDR2 is FYEKMQ (reference sequence). The CDR3 extends over 16 amino acids. The CDR3 DNA is TGTGCCAGCACTTTATTACAGGGGCAGAACACCGGGGAGCTGTTTTTT. Residues: CASTLLQGQNTGELFF.

The V call is TRBV3-1 (or the pseudogene TRBV3-2), the J call TRBJ1-2; D possibly corresponds to TRBD1 (6 bases). Germline assignment: CDR1 LGHDT and CDR2 YNNKEL (reference sequence). V dropped 1 base and J dropped 0 bases, with 12 bases sitting between them. The CDR3 contains 16 residues. Here the CDR3 reads CASSQGLAGANYGYTF. DNA for the CDR3: TGTGCCAGCAGCCAAGGATTGGCAGGGGCTAACTATGGCTACACCTTC.

The CDR3 sequence is CASSWAANEQFF. The CDR3 DNA follows: TGTGCCAGCAGCTGGGCAGCCAATGAGCAGTTCTTC. This chain joins TRBV11-2 and TRBJ2-1, with no clear D. V lost 4 bases to trimming and J lost 6 bases, with 7 bases between them. Germline CDR1 and CDR2: SGHAT and FQNNGV. This CDR3 region has 12 residues.

Only one count was recorded for this clone. This chain uses TRBV2 with TRBJ1-2, with D unresolved. Deletions cut 4 bases from V and 6 bases from J, with 12 bases between. Per the germline V gene, CDR1 is SNHLY and CDR2 is FYNNEI. The CDR3 is 13 amino acids. CDR3 sequence: CASSGEAVDGYTF. The CDR3 bases are TGTGCCAGCAGTGGTGAGGCCGTTGATGGCTACACCTTC.

V is TRBV2 and J is TRBJ2-3; D gene uncertain. This CDR3 has 12 amino acids. V was pared by 7 bases and J by 8 bases, with 13 bases between. Germline-derived CDR1 and CDR2 are SNHLY and FYNNEI. The CDR3 sequence: CASTAAEGTQYF. The DNA for the CDR3 is TGTGCCAGCACCGCGGCCGAAGGTACGCAGTATTTT.

The chain links TRBV19 to TRBJ1-1, with 8 bases aligning to TRBD1. V was clipped by 3 bases and J by 4 bases; unmatched bases: 7. The germline V gene encodes CDR1 LNHDA and CDR2 SQIVND (reference sequence). The CDR3 has 15 amino acids. This CDR3 is CASSIGQGAPTEAFF. CDR3 sequence (DNA): TGTGCCAGTAGTATTGGTCAGGGGGCGCCCACTGAAGCTTTCTTT.

The chain links TRBV11-2 to TRBJ2-1, with 7 bases identical to TRBD2. The CDR3 contains 13 residues. The trim removed 5 bases at V and 10 bases at J, leaving 8 bases unmatched. The V gene's germline CDR1 is SGHAT and CDR2 FQNNGV. The CDR3 sequence: CASSPRGFPEQFF. As DNA, the CDR3 is TGTGCCAGCAGCCCGCGGGGGTTCCCCGAGCAGTTCTTC.

The rearrangement uses TRBV19 and TRBJ2-1; 9 bases are a match to TRBD1. This CDR3 has 15 amino acids. Trimming removed 3 bases from V and 6 bases from J; junction bases left unmatched: 6. Germline CDR1 and CDR2: LNHDA and SQIVND (reference sequence). The CDR3 protein is CASSIGTGKSNEQFF. CDR3 DNA sequence: TGTGCCAGTAGTATTGGGACAGGGAAGTCCAATGAGCAGTTCTTC.

The V gene is TRBV7-2, the J gene TRBJ1-1; 7 positions agree with TRBD1. The CDR3 covers 14 residues. Germline V gene data show CDR1 as SGHTA and CDR2 as FQGNSA. Unmatched junction bases numbered 4, after V lost 5 bases and J lost 1 base. The CDR3 DNA reads TGTGCCAGCAGCGCCAGGGGGGCGAACACTGAAGCTTTCTTT. Translated, it gives CASSARGANTEAFF. The complete variable domain, with remaining parts taken from reference TRBV7-2 and TRBJ1-1, reads GAGVSQSPSNKVTEKGKDVELRCDPISGHTALYWYRQSLGQGLEFLIYFQGNSAPDKSGLPSDRFSAERTGGSVSTLTIQRTQQEDSAVYLCASSARGANTEAFFGQGTRLTVV.

This clone was detected only a few times. The chain combines TRBV29-1 with TRBJ1-1; the match to TRBD1 covers 9 bases. V lost 6 bases, J lost 5 bases, and 10 bases stayed unmatched. Germline loops: CDR1 SQVTM, CDR2 ANQGSEA. The CDR3 sequence is 14 residues long. The CDR3 reads CSVRPQGAQTEAFF. CDR3 coding DNA: TGCAGCGTCCGACCACAGGGGGCTCAGACTGAAGCTTTCTTT.

The chain couples TRBV6-6 to TRBJ2-3; D is unresolved. In germline, CDR1 is MNHNY, CDR2 SVGAGI (reference sequence). Trimming removed 6 bases at V and 4 bases at J, with 17 bases between. CDR3 length: 15 residues. CDR3: CASSKPPPGPDTQYF. Here the CDR3 DNA reads TGTGCCAGCAGCAAACCCCCCCCTGGCCCAGATACGCAGTATTTT.